This is a list of T cell receptor beta chains from one sample in a study of blood T cell repertoires in COVID-19. Clones were sequenced by immunoSEQ multiplex PCR, and TCRdb holds only the in-frame ones, with some missing. The table includes over 200,000 clones, 70% to 90% detected once. Material: PBMCs or T cells enriched from blood (not recorded which). The source of these receptors is a woman in her fifties or sixties who had recovered from COVID-19. The CDR3 runs from the conserved cysteine through the conserved F or W. Fields, in order: V gene, J gene, D gene, clone size, CDR3 protein, CDR3 DNA. The D gene is left open where the match is weak. Rows give clone size only sometimes, using once, few, many, or a class for an expanded clone.

v_call: TRBV9
j_call: TRBJ2-7
d_call: NA
clone_size: NA
cdr3_aa: CASSGPSYEQYF
cdr3_nt: TGTGCCAGCAGCGGTCCATCCTACGAGCAGTACTTC

v_call: TRBV7-9
j_call: TRBJ2-1
d_call: NA
clone_size: NA
cdr3_aa: CASSLEVRRLKDNEQFF
cdr3_nt: TGTGCCAGCAGCTTAGAAGTACGGAGGTTAAAGGACAATGAGCAGTTCTTC

v_call: TRBV7-9
j_call: TRBJ2-7
d_call: TRBD1
clone_size: NA
cdr3_aa: CASSLGTGPYEQYF
cdr3_nt: TGTGCCAGCAGCCTCGGGACAGGGCCCTACGAGCAGTACTTC

v_call: TRBV7-8
j_call: TRBJ1-3
d_call: TRBD1
clone_size: NA
cdr3_aa: CASSLWTGESTGNTIYF
cdr3_nt: TGTGCCAGCAGCCTTTGGACAGGGGAAAGCACTGGAAACACCATATATTTT

v_call: TRBV19
j_call: TRBJ1-5
d_call: TRBD1
clone_size: NA
cdr3_aa: CASTHTGQVNQPQHF
cdr3_nt: TGTGCCAGTACTCATACCGGACAGGTCAATCAGCCCCAGCATTTT

v_call: TRBV18
j_call: TRBJ2-2
d_call: NA
clone_size: few
cdr3_aa: CASSRTAAVTLEGTGELFF
cdr3_nt: TGTGCCAGCTCACGTACGGCAGCCGTCACGTTGGAGGGCACCGGGGAGCTGTTTTTT

v_call: TRBV27
j_call: TRBJ2-4
d_call: NA
clone_size: NA
cdr3_aa: CASRTHRELYIQYF
cdr3_nt: TGTGCCAGCAGAACCCACAGGGAGCTATACATTCAGTACTTC

v_call: TRBV28
j_call: TRBJ1-4
d_call: TRBD1
clone_size: NA
cdr3_aa: CASSLDRGPTNEKLFF
cdr3_nt: TGTGCCAGCAGTTTAGACAGGGGTCCGACTAATGAAAAACTGTTTTTT

v_call: TRBV28
j_call: TRBJ2-6
d_call: TRBD1
clone_size: once
cdr3_aa: CASSLYRGNVLTF
cdr3_nt: TGTGCCAGCAGTTTATACAGGGGGAACGTCCTGACTTTC

v_call: TRBV25-1
j_call: TRBJ2-1
d_call: NA
clone_size: NA
cdr3_aa: CASSEGWANEQFF
cdr3_nt: TGTGCCAGCAGTGAAGGTTGGGCCAATGAGCAGTTCTTC

v_call: TRBV5-5
j_call: TRBJ1-1
d_call: TRBD1
clone_size: NA
cdr3_aa: CASSLGTGANTEAFF
cdr3_nt: TGTGCCAGCAGCTTGGGGACAGGGGCGAACACTGAAGCTTTCTTT

v_call: TRBV28
j_call: TRBJ1-2
d_call: TRBD1
clone_size: once
cdr3_aa: CASSFRDSGRGYTF
cdr3_nt: TGTGCCAGCAGTTTTCGGGACAGCGGTCGTGGCTACACCTTC

v_call: TRBV5-1
j_call: TRBJ2-1
d_call: NA
clone_size: NA
cdr3_aa: CASSIDTQSSYNEQFF
cdr3_nt: TGCGCCAGCAGCATTGATACACAAAGCTCCTACAATGAGCAGTTCTTC